The 9 T cell receptor beta chains presented below share a single source sample, sequenced in a study of blood T cell repertoires in COVID-19. The repertoire was sequenced with immunoSEQ multiplex PCR; TCRdb's copy has only in-frame clones and lacks some. The sample consists of around 430,000 clones, approximately 88% of them appearing once. The sequencing input was peripheral blood. These receptors all stem from a woman between 45 and 65 years old with COVID-19, enrolled during active disease.

The CDR3 spells CASSWAGGALDTQYF. In DNA, the CDR3 is TGTGCCAGCAGCTGGGCGGGGGGGGCCTTAGATACGCAGTATTTT. V and J are TRBV9 and TRBJ2-3, with TRBD2 identical over 9 bases. The V segment lost 4 bases and the J segment 5 bases; nucleotides outside the gene matches: 8. This CDR3 spans 15 amino acids. In germline, CDR1 is SGDLS, CDR2 YYNGEE.

The chain carries TRBV15 and TRBJ1-1; D remains unclear. The CDR3 is made up of 15 amino acids. V lost 5 bases to trimming and J lost 5 bases, with 18 bases between them. Germline lookup yields CDR1 LNHNV and CDR2 YYDKDF (reference sequence). CDR3 sequence reads: CATSGAAVRQTEAFF. CDR3 sequence (DNA): TGTGCCACCAGCGGAGCAGCGGTGAGGCAAACTGAAGCTTTCTTT.

For this clone: This sample also contains other DNA sequences that code for the same CDR3. This chain joins TRBV5-5 and TRBJ1-2; possible D gene TRBD1, 6 bases. Deletions cut 1 base from V and 0 bases from J, with 7 bases between. The CDR3 sequence is 14 residues long. The V gene's germline CDR1 is SGHKS and CDR2 YYEKEE (reference sequence). This CDR3 reads CASSLQGSNYGYTF. The CDR3 DNA sequence: TGTGCCAGCAGCTTGCAGGGGTCTAACTATGGCTACACCTTC. The entire variable domain, with the rest obtained from reference TRBV5-5 and TRBJ1-2, is as follows: DAGVTQSPTHLIKTRGQQVTLRCSPISGHKSVSWYQQVLGQGPQFIFQYYEKEERGRGNFPDRFSARQFPNYSSELNVNALLLGDSALYLCASSLQGSNYGYTFGSGTRLTVV.

The chain links TRBV6-6 to TRBJ2-5, with 12 bases that match TRBD2. CDR3 length equals 16 residues. Germline V gene data show CDR1 as MNHNY and CDR2 as SVGAGI (reference sequence). With 6 bases clipped from V and 5 bases from J, the junction kept 10 bases outside the gene matches. The CDR3 spells CASSPWTSGVGETQYF. CDR3 DNA: TGTGCCAGCAGCCCCTGGACTAGCGGGGTCGGGGAGACCCAGTACTTC.

The V gene is TRBV7-9, the J gene TRBJ1-4; 8 bases agree with TRBD1. CDR1 and CDR2 (germline): SEHNR, FQNEAQ (reference sequence). CDR3 size: 15 residues. Losses at the gene ends were 5 bases for V and 2 bases for J; bases not matched to a gene: 4. CDR3 coding DNA: TGTGCCAGCAGCGCCGACAGGGGCACTAATGAAAAACTGTTTTTT. It specifies CASSADRGTNEKLFF.

CDR3 residues: CASSPIWGPRQPQHF. CDR3 DNA sequence: TGTGCCAGCAGTCCGATCTGGGGGCCGAGGCAGCCCCAGCATTTT. This chain connects TRBV28 to TRBJ1-5; D may be TRBD1 (6 bases). The CDR3 sequence is 15 residues long. Trimming took 5 bases from V and 7 from J, leaving 18 bases between them. CDR1 is MDHEN, CDR2 SYDVKM, per germline.

CDR3 in amino acids: CASRGTRQGGNEQFF. The CDR3 bases are TGCGCCAGCAGGGGTACTCGACAGGGGGGCAATGAGCAGTTCTTC. The chain recombines TRBV10-2 with TRBJ2-1; 9 positions agree with TRBD1. Germline V CDR1 and CDR2: WSHSY, SAAADI. This CDR3 has 15 residues. Trimming at V came to 6 bases and at J to 6 bases, leaving 9 bases not matched to a gene.

J is TRBJ2-1 and V is TRBV7-9, with 7 bases fitting TRBD2. This CDR3 spans 14 amino acids. Trimming took 5 bases from V and 8 from J; bases not matched to a gene: 9. Germline V gives CDR1 SEHNR, CDR2 FQNEAQ (reference sequence). DNA of the CDR3: TGTGCCAGCAGCCCCTCACTAGCGATCCATGAGCAGTTCTTC. Translating it yields CASSPSLAIHEQFF.

V usage is TRBV6-5 and J usage is TRBJ2-5; possible D gene TRBD2, 5 bases. Trimming left V 5 bases short and J 5 bases short, with 12 bases between. The CDR3 extends over 13 amino acids. The germline CDR1 and CDR2 sequences are MNHEY and SVGAGI. DNA for the CDR3: TGTGCCAGCAGTAACCGGGAAAGGGAGACCCAGTACTTC. This translates into CASSNRERETQYF.